This T cell receptor beta chain was identified in a study of post-analysis software for immune sequencing data. Study results and limitations: Included in a set of roughly five TRBV segments more frequent in patients than controls were TRBV5-6, TRBV5-1 and TRBV20-1.

Per germline, CDR1 SQVTM and CDR2 ANQGSEA. V lost 7 bases, J lost 3 bases, and 16 bases lay in between. The CDR3 extends over 14 amino acids. Comments on this clonotype: Its antigen is still unknown.

TCR beta cDNA libraries had unique molecular identifiers. TCRdb itself ran the PCR reads through MiXCR, one entry per CDR3 protein. The repertoire includes 500,000 to 600,000 distinct CDR3 sequences, roughly two fifths of them detected once, and 1.5% to 2% sits in the top ten. The receptor's source is a girl aged 5-17 years with multiple sclerosis. The rearrangement joins TRBV29-1 to TRBJ1-5, with D perhaps TRBD1 (5 bases). Sequenced material: blood. CDR3 nucleotides: TGCAGCGCTGGGGGAGACAGCCTCAATCAGCCCCAGCATTTT. It yields the protein CSAGGDSLNQPQHF.